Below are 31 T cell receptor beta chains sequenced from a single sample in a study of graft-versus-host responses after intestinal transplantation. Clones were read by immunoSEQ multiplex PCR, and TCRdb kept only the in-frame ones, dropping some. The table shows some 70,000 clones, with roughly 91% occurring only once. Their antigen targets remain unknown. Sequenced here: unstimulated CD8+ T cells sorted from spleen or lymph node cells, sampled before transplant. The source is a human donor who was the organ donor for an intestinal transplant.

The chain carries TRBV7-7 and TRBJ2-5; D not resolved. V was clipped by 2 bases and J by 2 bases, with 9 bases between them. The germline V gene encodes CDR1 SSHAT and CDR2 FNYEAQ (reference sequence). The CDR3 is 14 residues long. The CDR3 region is CASSLSRSQETQYF. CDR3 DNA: TGTGCCAGCAGCTTAAGCCGGAGTCAAGAGACCCAGTACTTC.

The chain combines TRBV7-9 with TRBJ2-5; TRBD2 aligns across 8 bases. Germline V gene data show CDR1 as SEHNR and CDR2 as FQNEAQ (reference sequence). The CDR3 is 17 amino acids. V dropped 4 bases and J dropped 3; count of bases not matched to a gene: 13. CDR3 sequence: CASSSPLYSSGEETQYF. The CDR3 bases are TGTGCCAGCAGCTCACCCCTCTATAGTAGCGGGGAAGAGACCCAGTACTTC.

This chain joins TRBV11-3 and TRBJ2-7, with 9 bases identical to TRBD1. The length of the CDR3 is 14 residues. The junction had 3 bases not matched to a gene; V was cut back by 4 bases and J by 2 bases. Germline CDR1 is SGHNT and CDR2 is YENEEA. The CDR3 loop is CASSSDRGPYEQYF. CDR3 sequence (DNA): TGTGCCAGCAGCTCGGACAGGGGCCCCTACGAGCAGTACTTC.

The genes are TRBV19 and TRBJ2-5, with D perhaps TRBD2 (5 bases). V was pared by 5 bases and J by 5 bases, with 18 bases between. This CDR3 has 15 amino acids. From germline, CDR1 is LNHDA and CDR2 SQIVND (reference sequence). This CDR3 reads CASSPFYERGETQYF. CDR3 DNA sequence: TGTGCCAGTAGTCCTTTCTACGAAAGAGGGGAGACCCAGTACTTC.

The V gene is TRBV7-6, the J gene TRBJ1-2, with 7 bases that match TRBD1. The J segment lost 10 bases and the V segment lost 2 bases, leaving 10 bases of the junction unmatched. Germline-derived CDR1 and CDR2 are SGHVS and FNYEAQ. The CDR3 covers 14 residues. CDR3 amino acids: CASSLLISQGDYTF. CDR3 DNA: TGTGCCAGCAGCTTATTAATCTCGCAGGGGGACTACACCTTC.

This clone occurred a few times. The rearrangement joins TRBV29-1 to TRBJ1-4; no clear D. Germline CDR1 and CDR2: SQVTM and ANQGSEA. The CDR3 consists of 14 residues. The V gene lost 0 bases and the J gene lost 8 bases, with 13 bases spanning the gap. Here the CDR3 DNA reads TGCAGCGTTGAAGAAGGGTATGGAGGAGAAAAACTGTTTTTT. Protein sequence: CSVEEGYGGEKLFF. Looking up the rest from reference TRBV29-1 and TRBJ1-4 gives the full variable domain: SAVISQKPSRDICQRGTSLTIQCQVDSQVTMMFWYRQQPGQSLTLIATANQGSEATYESGFVIDKFPISRPNLTFSTLTVSNMSPEDSSIYLCSVEEGYGGEKLFFGSGTQLSVL.

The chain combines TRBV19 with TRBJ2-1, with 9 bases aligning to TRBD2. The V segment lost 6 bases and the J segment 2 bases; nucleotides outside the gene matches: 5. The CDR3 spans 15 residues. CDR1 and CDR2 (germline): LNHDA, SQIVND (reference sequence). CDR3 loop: CASSLAGITYNEQFF. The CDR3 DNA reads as TGTGCCAGTAGCCTAGCGGGGATAACCTACAATGAGCAGTTCTTC.

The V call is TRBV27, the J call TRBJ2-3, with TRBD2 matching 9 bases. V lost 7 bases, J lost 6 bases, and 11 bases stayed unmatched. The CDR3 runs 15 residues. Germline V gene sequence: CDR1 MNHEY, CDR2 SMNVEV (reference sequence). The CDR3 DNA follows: TGTGCCAGCACCTTGGGGCGGGGGGGCGTCGATACGCAGTATTTT. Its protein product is CASTLGRGGVDTQYF.

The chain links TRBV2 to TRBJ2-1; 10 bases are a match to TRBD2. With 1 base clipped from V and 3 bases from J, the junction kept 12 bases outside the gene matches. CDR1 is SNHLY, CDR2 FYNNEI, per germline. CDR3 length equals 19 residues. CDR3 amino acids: CASSEGLAGAPGRYNEQFF. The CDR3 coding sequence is TGTGCCAGCAGTGAAGGGCTAGCGGGGGCCCCGGGTCGCTACAATGAGCAGTTCTTC.

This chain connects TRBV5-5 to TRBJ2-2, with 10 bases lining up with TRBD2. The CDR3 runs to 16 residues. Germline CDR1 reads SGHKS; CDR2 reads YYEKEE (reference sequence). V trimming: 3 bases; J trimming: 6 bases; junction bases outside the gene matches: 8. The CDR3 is CASSSILAGSAGELFF. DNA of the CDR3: TGTGCCAGCAGCTCTATACTAGCGGGGTCTGCCGGGGAGCTGTTTTTT. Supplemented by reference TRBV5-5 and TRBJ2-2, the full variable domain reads DAGVTQSPTHLIKTRGQQVTLRCSPISGHKSVSWYQQVLGQGPQFIFQYYEKEERGRGNFPDRFSARQFPNYSSELNVNALLLGDSALYLCASSSILAGSAGELFFGEGSRLTVL.

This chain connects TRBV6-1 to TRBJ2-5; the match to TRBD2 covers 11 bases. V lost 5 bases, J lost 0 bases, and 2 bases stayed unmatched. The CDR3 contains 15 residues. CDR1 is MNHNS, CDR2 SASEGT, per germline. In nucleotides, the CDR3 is TGTGCCAGCAGTACACTAGCGGGGGACCAAGAGACCCAGTACTTC. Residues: CASSTLAGDQETQYF.

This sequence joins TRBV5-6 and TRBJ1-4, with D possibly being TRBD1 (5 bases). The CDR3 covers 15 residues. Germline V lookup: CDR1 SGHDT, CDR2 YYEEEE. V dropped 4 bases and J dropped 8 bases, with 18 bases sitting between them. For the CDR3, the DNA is TGTGCCAGCAGCACAGGACGGGAATTAAACGAAAAACTGTTTTTT. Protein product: CASSTGRELNEKLFF.

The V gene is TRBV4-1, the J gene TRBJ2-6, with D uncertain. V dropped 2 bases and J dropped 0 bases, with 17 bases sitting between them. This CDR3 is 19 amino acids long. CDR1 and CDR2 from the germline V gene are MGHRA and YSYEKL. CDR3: CASSQLNWQPYSGANVLTF. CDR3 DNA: TGCGCCAGCAGCCAACTTAACTGGCAGCCATACTCTGGGGCCAACGTCCTGACTTTC.

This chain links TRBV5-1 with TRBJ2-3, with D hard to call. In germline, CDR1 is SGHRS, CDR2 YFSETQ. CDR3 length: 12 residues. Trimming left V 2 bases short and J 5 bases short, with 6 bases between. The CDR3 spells CASSFVEDTQYF. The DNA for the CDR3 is TGCGCCAGCAGCTTTGTGGAAGATACGCAGTATTTT.

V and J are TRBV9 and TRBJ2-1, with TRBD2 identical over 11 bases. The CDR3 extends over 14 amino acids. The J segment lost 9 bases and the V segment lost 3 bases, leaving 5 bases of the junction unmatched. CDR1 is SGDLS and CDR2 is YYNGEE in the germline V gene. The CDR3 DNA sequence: TGTGCCAGCAGCGCCCTAGGGACTAGCGGTGAGCAGTTCTTC. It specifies CASSALGTSGEQFF. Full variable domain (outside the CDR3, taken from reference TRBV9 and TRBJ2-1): DSGVTQTPKHLITATGQRVTLRCSPRSGDLSVYWYQQSLDQGLQFLIQYYNGEERAKGNILERFSAQQFPDLHSELNLSSLELGDSALYFCASSALGTSGEQFFGPGTRLTVL.

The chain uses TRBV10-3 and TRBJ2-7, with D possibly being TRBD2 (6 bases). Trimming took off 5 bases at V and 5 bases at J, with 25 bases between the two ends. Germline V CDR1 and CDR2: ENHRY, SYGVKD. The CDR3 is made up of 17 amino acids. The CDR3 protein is CAISNPHHYPGENEQYF. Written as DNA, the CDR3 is TGTGCCATCAGTAACCCACACCACTATCCGGGAGAGAACGAGCAGTACTTC.

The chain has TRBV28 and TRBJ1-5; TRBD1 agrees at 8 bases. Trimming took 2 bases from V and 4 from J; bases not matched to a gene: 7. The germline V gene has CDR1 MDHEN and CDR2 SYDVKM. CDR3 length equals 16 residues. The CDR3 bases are TGTGCCAGCAGTTTAAGGGGGACAGGTTTAAATCAGCCCCAGCATTTT. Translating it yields CASSLRGTGLNQPQHF.

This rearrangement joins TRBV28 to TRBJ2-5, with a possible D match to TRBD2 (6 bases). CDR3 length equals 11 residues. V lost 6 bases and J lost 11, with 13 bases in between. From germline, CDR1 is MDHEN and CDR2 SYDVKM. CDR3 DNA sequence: TGTGCCAGCAGCGGGGGAAGGGAGCAGTACTTC. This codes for CASSGGREQYF.

The CDR3 spells CASEGERGRSSTDTQYF. CDR3 bases: TGTGCCAGCGAAGGGGAGCGGGGGAGATCTAGCACAGATACGCAGTATTTT. The chain couples TRBV2 to TRBJ2-3; 8 bases are shared with TRBD2. V shed 8 bases and J 0 bases; nucleotides not matched to a gene: 13. Germline assignment: CDR1 SNHLY and CDR2 FYNNEI. The CDR3 covers 17 residues. Filled out from reference TRBV2 and TRBJ2-3, the complete variable domain reads EPEVTQTPSHQVTQMGQEVILRCVPISNHLYFYWYRQILGQKVEFLVSFYNNEISEKSEIFDDQFSVERPDGSNFTLKIRSTKLEDSAMYFCASEGERGRSSTDTQYFGPGTRLTVL.

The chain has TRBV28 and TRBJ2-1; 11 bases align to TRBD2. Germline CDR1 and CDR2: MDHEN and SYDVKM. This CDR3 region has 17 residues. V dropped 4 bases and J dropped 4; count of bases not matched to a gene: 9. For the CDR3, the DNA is TGTGCCAGCAGTTCAATAGTTACTAGCGGGGGTTACAATGAGCAGTTCTTC. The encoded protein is CASSSIVTSGGYNEQFF.

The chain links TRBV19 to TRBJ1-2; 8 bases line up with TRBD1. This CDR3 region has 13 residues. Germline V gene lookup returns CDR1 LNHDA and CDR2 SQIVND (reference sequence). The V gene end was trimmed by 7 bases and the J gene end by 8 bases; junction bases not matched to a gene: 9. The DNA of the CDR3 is TGTGCCAGTACGATAACAGGGGGGTACGGCTACACCTTC. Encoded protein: CASTITGGYGYTF.

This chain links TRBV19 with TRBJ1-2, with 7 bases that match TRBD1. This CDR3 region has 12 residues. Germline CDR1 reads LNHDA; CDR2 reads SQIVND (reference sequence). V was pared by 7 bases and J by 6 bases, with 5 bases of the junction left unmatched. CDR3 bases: TGTGCCAGTACCACAGGGGAGAATGGCTACACCTTC. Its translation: CASTTGENGYTF.

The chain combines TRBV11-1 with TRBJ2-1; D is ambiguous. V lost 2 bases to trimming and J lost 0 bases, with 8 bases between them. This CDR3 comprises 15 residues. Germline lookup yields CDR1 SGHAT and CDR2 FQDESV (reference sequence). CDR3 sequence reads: CASSLTSSSYNEQFF. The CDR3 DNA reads TGTGCCAGCAGCTTAACGTCCAGCTCCTACAATGAGCAGTTCTTC.

In nucleotides, the CDR3 is TGTGCCAGCAGTTGGGGGGGGACAGGGGAGGGAGCTTTCTTT. Encoded protein: CASSWGGTGEGAFF. V gene TRBV28 combines with J gene TRBJ1-1; 10 bases are a match to TRBD1. J was trimmed by 10 bases and V by 4 bases; bases with no gene match: 9. Looked up from germline, CDR1 is MDHEN and CDR2 is SYDVKM. This CDR3 spans 14 amino acids.

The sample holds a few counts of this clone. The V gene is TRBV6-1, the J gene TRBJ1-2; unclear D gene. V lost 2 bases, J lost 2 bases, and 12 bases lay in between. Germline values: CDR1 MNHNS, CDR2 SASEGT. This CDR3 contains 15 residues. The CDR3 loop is CASSEIRPANYGYTF. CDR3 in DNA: TGTGCCAGCAGTGAAATCAGGCCAGCAAACTATGGCTACACCTTC.

The CDR3 nucleotides read TGTGCCAGCAGTGACTCAAATAATTCACCCCTCCACTTT. Translation gives CASSDSNNSPLHF. The rearrangement uses TRBV6-4 and TRBJ1-6; D is uncertain. V was pared by 0 bases and J by 5 bases, with 2 bases between. CDR3 size: 13 residues. Germline CDR1 is MRHNA and CDR2 is SNTAGT.

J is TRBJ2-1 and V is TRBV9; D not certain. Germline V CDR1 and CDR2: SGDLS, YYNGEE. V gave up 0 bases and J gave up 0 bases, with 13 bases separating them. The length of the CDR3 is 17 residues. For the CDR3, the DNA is TGTGCCAGCAGCGTAGACGTGGCGGCCCACTCCTACAATGAGCAGTTCTTC. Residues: CASSVDVAAHSYNEQFF.

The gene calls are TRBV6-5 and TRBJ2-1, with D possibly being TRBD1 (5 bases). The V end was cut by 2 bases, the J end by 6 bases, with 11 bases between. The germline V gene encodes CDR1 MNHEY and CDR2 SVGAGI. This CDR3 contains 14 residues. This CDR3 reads CASSYSDRSNEQFF. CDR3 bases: TGTGCCAGCAGTTACAGTGACAGATCCAATGAGCAGTTCTTC.

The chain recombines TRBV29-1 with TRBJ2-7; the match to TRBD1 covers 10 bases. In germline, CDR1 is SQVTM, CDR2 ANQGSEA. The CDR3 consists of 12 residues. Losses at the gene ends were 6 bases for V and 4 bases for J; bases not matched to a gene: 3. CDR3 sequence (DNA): TGCAGCGTCCGACAGGGGGCTTACGAGCAGTACTTC. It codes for CSVRQGAYEQYF.

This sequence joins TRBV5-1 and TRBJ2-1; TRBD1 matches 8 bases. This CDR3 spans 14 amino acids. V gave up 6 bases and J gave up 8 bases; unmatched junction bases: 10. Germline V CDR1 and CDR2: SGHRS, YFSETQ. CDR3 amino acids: CASKPWQGADEQFF. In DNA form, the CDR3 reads TGCGCCAGCAAGCCCTGGCAGGGGGCCGATGAGCAGTTCTTC. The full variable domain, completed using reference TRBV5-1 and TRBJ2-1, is KAGVTQTPRYLIKTRGQQVTLSCSPISGHRSVSWYQQTPGQGLQFLFEYFSETQRNKGNFPGRFSGRQFSNSRSEMNVSTLELGDSALYLCASKPWQGADEQFFGPGTRLTVL.

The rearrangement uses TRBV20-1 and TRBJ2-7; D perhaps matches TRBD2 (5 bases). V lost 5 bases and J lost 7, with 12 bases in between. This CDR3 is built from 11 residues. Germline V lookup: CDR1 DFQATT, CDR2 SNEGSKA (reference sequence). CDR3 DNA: TGCAGTGCTCCGCTAGCTGGAGAGCAGTACTTC. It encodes CSAPLAGEQYF.